This T cell receptor beta chain is drawn from a study of regulatory T cells in long-lasting Graves disease. The study's findings and limits: Under persistent disease, TRBV28, TRBJ1-2 and TRBJ2-5 were used preferentially. Researchers reported studying only peripheral blood, not thyroid tissue.

Ten or more counts support this clonotype. Its target is not known. Germline-derived CDR1 and CDR2 are ENHRY and SYGVKD. This CDR3 region has 16 residues. The V and J ends lost 6 bases and 7 bases respectively, with 25 bases between them. In building TCR beta libraries, iRepertoire HTBI primers were used together with Arm-PCR of CDR3 regions. Original processing methods: In the combined samples, under 80 TRBV and 15 or so TRBJ segments were identified. MiXCR, run by TCRdb on the multiplex PCR reads, gives a single entry per CDR3 protein. These V and J calls are TCRdb output, not the study's own analysis. The sample lists some 400,000 distinct CDR3 sequences; 15% were seen once. Time point of the sample: newly diagnosed GD, antithyroid drugs for less than 3 months. TCR sequences were obtained from RNA taken from PBMCs. These sequences were also reported in another study, on T cells in Graves' hyperthyroidism and ophthalmopathy. As that report states: HTBI primers were the set used in a first-round RT-PCR of the TCR CDR3.

This chain links TRBV10-3 with TRBJ2-7; tentative D call: TRBD2 (6 bases). The sequences come from peripheral blood mononuclear cells (PBMCs), collected at new diagnosis, from a patient treated with antithyroid drugs. The clonotype originates from a woman aged 25-40 years with Graves disease. CDR3 in amino acids: CAIRSDGRDGRREQYF. CDR3 DNA sequence: TGTGCCATCAGATCAGACGGGCGGGATGGGCGTAGAGAGCAGTACTTC.